The clone carrying this TCR beta chain was counted a few times. For TCR beta, libraries came from iRepertoire HTBI primers and Arm-PCR of CDR3 regions. TCRdb called the multiplex PCR reads again in MiXCR, with one record for every CDR3 protein. The sample consists of about 420,000 distinct CDR3 sequences, roughly 15% of them appearing once. Time point given: newly diagnosed GD, antithyroid drugs for less than 3 months. PBMC RNA served as the TCR library source. The CDR3 contains 16 residues. Germline V gene lookup returns CDR1 MNHNS and CDR2 SASEGT. V dropped 4 bases and J dropped 2; count of bases not matched to a gene: 9. The sample comes from a study of regulatory T cells in long-lasting Graves disease. This sample was also put to use in a study of T cells in Graves' hyperthyroidism and ophthalmopathy. Per that study: Over 18 months, lack of ophthalmopathy progression marked Graves' hyperthyroidism as stable. During a first-round RT-PCR of the TCR CDR3, the HTBI primer set was used.

The sequence was collected from a woman aged 18-35 years with Graves disease. The sample consisted of peripheral blood mononuclear cells (PBMCs), taken at new diagnosis, from a patient treated with antithyroid drugs. The V and J genes are TRBV6-1 and TRBJ2-3; 7 positions match TRBD2. DNA of the CDR3: TGTGCCAGCAGTGTAGCCGTCGGGACTAACACAGATACGCAGTATTTT. Its protein product is CASSVAVGTNTDTQYF.